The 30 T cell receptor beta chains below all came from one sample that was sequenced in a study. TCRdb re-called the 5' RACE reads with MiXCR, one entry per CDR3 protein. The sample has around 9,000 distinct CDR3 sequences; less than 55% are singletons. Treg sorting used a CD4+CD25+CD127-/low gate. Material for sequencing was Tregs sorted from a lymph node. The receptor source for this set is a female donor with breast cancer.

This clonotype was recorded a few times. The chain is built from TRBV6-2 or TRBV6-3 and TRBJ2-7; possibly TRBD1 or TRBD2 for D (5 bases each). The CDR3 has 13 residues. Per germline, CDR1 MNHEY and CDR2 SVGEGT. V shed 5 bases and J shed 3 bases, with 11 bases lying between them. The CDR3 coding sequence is TGTGCCAGCAGTCCGGGACCAATCTACGAGCAGTACTTC. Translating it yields CASSPGPIYEQYF.

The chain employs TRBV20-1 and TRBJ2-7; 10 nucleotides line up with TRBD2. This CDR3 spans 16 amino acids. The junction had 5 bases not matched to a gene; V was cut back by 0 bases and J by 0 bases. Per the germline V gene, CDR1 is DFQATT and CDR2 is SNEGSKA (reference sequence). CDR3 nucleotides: TGCAGTGCTAGAGATTGGACTAGCGGCAGCTCCTACGAGCAGTACTTC. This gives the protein CSARDWTSGSSYEQYF.

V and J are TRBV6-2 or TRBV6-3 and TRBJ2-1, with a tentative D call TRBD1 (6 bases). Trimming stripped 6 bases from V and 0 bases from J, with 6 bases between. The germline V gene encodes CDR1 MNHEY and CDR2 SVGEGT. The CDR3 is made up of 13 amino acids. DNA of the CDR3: TGTGCCAGCAGGGACAGCTCCTACAATGAGCAGTTCTTC. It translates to CASRDSSYNEQFF.

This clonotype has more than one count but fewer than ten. This chain's CDR3 is CASSLFSGYTF. CDR3 bases: TGTGCCAGCAGTTTATTTTCCGGCTACACCTTC. The genes are TRBV12-3 or TRBV12-4 and TRBJ1-2; D remains ambiguous. The CDR3 extends over 11 amino acids. The V end lost 2 bases, the J end lost 8 bases, and 6 bases lay between the germline ends.

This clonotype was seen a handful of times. The CDR3 nucleotides read TGTGCCAGCAGTTACAGGCTAGCGGGCACCGGGGAGCTGTTTTTT. Protein sequence: CASSYRLAGTGELFF. The rearrangement uses TRBV6-6 and TRBJ2-2; 8 bases are shared with TRBD2. V gave up 2 bases and J gave up 4 bases; unmatched junction bases: 3. Germline lookup yields CDR1 MNHNY and CDR2 SVGAGI (reference sequence). CDR3 length: 15 amino acids.

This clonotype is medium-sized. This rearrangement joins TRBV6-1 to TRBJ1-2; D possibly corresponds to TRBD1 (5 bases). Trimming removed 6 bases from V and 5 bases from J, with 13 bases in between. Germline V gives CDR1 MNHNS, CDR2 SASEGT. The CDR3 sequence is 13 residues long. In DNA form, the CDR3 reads TGTGCCAGCAGCCTTGGGACCGAATATGGCTACACCTTC. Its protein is CASSLGTEYGYTF.

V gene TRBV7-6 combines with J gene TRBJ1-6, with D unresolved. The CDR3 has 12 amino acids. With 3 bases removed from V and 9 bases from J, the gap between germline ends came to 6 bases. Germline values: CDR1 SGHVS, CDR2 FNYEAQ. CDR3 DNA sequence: TGTGCCAGCAGCTTTGGCGGTTCACCCCTCCACTTT. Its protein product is CASSFGGSPLHF.

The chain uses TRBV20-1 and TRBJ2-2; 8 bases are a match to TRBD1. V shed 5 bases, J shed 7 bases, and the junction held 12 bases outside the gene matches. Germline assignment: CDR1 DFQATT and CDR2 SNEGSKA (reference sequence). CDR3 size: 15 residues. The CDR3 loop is CSAVRGLLGVGELFF. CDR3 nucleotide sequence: TGCAGTGCTGTCAGGGGGCTTCTTGGCGTCGGGGAGCTGTTTTTT.

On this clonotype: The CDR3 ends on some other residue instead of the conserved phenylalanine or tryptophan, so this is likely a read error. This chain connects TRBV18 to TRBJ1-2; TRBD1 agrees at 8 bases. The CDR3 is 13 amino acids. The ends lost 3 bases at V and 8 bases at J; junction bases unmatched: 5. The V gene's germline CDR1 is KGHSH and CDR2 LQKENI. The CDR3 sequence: CASSPGQGGGYTL. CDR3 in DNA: TGTGCCAGCTCACCTGGACAGGGCGGAGGCTACACCCTC.

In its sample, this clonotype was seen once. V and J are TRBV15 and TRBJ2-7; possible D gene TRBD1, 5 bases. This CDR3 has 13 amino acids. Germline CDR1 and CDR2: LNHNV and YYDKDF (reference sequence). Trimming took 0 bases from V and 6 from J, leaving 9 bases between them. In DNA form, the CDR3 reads TGTGCCACCAGCAGAGATATTGGGGCCGAGCAGTACTTC. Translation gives CATSRDIGAEQYF.

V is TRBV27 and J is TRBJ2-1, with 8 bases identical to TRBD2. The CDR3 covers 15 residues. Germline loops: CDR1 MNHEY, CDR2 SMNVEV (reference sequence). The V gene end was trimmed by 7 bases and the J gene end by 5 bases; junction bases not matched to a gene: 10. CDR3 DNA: TGTGCCAGCAACCCCCTCGCGGGAGGCCACAATGAGCAGTTCTTC. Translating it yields CASNPLAGGHNEQFF.

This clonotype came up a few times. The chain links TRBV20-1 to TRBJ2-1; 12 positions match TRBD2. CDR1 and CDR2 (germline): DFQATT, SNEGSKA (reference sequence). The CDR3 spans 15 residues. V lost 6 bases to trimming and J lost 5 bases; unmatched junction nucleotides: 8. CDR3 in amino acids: CSADTSGRNNNEQFF. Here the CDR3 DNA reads TGCAGTGCAGATACTAGCGGGAGGAACAACAATGAGCAGTTCTTC.

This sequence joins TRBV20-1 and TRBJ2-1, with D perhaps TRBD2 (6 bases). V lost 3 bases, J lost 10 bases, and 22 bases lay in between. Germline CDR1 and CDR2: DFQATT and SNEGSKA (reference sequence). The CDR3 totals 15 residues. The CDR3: CSASKLASAWKEQFF. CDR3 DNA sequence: TGCAGTGCTAGTAAGTTGGCTAGCGCTTGGAAGGAGCAGTTCTTC.

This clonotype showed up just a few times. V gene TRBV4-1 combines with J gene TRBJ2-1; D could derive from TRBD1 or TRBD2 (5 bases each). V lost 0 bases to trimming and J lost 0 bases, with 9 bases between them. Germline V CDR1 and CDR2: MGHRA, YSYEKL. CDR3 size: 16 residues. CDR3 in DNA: TGCGCCAGCAGCCAAGACCGGGACGTCTCCTACAATGAGCAGTTCTTC. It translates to CASSQDRDVSYNEQFF.

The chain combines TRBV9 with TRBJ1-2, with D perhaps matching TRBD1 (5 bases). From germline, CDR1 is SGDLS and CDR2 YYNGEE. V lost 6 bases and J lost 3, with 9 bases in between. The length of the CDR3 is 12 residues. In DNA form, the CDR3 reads TGTGCCAGCACAGGGAAGGACTATGGCTACACCTTC. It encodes CASTGKDYGYTF.

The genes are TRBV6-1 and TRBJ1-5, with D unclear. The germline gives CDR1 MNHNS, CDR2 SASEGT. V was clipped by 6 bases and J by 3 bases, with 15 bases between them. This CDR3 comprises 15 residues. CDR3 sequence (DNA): TGTGCCAGCAGCGACCGACGGCAGGTCAATCAGCCCCAGCATTTT. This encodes CASSDRRQVNQPQHF.

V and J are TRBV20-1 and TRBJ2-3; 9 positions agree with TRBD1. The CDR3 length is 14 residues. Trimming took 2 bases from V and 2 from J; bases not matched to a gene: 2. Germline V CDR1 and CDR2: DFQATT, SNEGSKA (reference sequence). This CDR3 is CSARRTGVTDTQYF. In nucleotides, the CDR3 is TGCAGTGCTAGACGGACAGGGGTCACAGATACGCAGTATTTT.

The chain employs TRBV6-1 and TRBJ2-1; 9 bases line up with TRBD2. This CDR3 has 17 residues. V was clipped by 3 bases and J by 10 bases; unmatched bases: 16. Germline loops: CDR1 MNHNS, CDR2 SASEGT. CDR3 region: CASSELRLAGLLQEQFF. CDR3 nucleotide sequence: TGTGCCAGCAGTGAGTTGCGTCTAGCGGGATTACTACAGGAGCAGTTCTTC.

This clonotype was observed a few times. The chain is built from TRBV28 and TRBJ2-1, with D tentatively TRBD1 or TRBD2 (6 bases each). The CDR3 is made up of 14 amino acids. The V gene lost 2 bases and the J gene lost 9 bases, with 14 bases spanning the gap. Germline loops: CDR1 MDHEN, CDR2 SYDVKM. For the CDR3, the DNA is TGTGCCAGCAGTTTACGGGGGACACGAAGTGAGCAGTTCTTC. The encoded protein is CASSLRGTRSEQFF.

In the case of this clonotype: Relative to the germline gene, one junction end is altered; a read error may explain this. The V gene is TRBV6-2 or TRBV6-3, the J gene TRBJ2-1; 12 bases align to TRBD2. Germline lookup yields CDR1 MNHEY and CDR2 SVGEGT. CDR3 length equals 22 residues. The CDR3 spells CASSYSYILAGGPQSSYNEQSF. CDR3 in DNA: TGTGCCAGCAGTTACTCGTACATTCTAGCGGGAGGGCCCCAGAGCTCCTACAATGAGCAGTCCTTC.

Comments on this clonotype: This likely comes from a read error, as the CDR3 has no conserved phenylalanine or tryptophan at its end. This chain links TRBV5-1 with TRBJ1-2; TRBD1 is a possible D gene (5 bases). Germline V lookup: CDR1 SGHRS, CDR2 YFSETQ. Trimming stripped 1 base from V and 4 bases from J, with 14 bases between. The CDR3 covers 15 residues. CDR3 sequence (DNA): TGCGCCAGCAGCTTGTGGGGGGATTACGTCTATGGCTACACCCTC. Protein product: CASSLWGDYVYGYTL.

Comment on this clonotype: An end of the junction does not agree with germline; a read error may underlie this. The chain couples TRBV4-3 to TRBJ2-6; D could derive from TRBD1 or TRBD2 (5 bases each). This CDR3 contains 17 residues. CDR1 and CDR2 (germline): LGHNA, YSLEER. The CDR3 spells CASSHRGASSGANVLTF. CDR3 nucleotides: TGTGCCAGCAGCCACAGAGGGGCGAGCTCTGGGGCCAACGTCCTGACCTTC.

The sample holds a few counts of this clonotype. The CDR3 coding sequence is TGCAGTGCTAGCGGCGATCAGGATTACGAGCAGTACTTC. Its protein is CSASGDQDYEQYF. The chain has TRBV20-1 and TRBJ2-7; D call uncertain. V shed 3 bases and J shed 4 bases, with 13 bases lying between them. CDR1 is DFQATT and CDR2 is SNEGSKA in the germline V gene (reference sequence). This CDR3 spans 13 amino acids.

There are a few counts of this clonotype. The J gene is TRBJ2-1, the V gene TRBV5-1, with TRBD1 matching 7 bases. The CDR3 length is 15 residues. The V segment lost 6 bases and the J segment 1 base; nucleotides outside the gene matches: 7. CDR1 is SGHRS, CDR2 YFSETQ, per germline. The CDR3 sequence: CASTPPGQSYNEQFF. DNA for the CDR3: TGCGCCAGCACTCCCCCGGGACAGTCCTACAATGAGCAGTTCTTC.

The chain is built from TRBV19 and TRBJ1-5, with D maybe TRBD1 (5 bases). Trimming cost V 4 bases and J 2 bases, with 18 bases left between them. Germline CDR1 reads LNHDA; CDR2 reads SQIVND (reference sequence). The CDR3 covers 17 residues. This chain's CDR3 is CASSTTGGGFGNQPQHF. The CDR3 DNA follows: TGTGCCAGTAGTACCACCGGGGGAGGGTTCGGCAATCAGCCCCAGCATTTT.

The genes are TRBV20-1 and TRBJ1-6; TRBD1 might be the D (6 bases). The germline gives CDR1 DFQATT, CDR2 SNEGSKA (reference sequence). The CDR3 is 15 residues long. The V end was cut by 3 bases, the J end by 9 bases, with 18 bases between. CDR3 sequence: CSASTAADSSSPLHF. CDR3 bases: TGCAGTGCTAGTACCGCGGCGGACAGCTCTTCACCCCTCCACTTT.

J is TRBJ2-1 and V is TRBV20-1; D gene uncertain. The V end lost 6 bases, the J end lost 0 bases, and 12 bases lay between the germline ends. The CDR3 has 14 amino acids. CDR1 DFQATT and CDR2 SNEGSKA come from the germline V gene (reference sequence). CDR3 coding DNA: TGCAGTGCCGAACTCGTCAGCTCCTACAATGAGCAGTTCTTC. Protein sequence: CSAELVSSYNEQFF.

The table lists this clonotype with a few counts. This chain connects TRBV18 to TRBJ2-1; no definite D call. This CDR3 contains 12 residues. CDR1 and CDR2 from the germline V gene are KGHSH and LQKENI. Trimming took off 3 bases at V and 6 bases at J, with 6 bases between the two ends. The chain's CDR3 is CASSPYVNEQFF. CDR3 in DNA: TGTGCCAGCTCACCGTACGTCAATGAGCAGTTCTTC.

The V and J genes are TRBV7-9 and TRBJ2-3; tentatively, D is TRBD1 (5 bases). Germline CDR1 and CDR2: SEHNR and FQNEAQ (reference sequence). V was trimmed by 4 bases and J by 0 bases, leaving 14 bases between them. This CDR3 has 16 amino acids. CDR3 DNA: TGTGCCAGCAGCTATAGACCGCAGGGAAGCACAGATACGCAGTATTTT. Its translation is CASSYRPQGSTDTQYF.

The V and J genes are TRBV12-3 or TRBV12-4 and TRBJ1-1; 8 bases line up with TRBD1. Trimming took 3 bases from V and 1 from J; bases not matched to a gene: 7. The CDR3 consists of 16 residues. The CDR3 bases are TGTGCCAGCAGTTTTCCCTGGACAGGGCAGAACACTGAAGCTTTCTTT. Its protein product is CASSFPWTGQNTEAFF.